This T cell receptor beta chain was retrieved from a study of blood T cell repertoires in COVID-19. At the level of the study: Italy, Spain and the United States were the sources of the convalescent and acute COVID-19 samples. PBMCs, B-cell-depleted T cells, or T cells provided the cDNA or gDNA that made up the material.

V was cut by 1 base and J by 3 bases, with 6 bases left in between. This CDR3 spans 13 amino acids. Germline lookup yields CDR1 SGHTA and CDR2 FQGNSA. Original processing methods: Nucleated cell number was recorded as an estimate derived from reference gene primer amplification. Clones were read by immunoSEQ multiplex PCR, and TCRdb kept only the in-frame ones, dropping some. D and trimming were read from the DNA, whereas the V and J calls and clone size are those reported in that table. This sample has some 220,000 clones; roughly 80% occur once, and the top ten carry 2% to 2.5%. Sequencing was carried out using peripheral blood. The chain employs TRBV7-2 and TRBJ1-2; D is unclear. The receptor was isolated from an older woman with acute or convalescent COVID-19. DNA of the CDR3: TGTGCCAGCAGCTTAGGGCGGGACTATGGCTACACCTTC. Translation: CASSLGRDYGYTF. Full variable domain (outside the CDR3, taken from reference TRBV7-2 and TRBJ1-2): GAGVSQSPSNKVTEKGKDVELRCDPISGHTALYWYRQSLGQGLEFLIYFQGNSAPDKSGLPSDRFSAERTGGSVSTLTIQRTQQEDSAVYLCASSLGRDYGYTFGSGTRLTVV.